This T cell receptor beta chain originates from a study of T cells in tumors after PD-1 blockade. Overall study context: Daily vismodegib 150 mg continued in a subset of anti-PD-1-treated patients.

Findings and caveats of the study: Blood contained 35% to 50% of the tumor's TCR clonotypes.

Trimming cost V 1 base and J 1 base; bases outside gene matches: 8. The CDR3 contains 18 residues. CDR1 and CDR2 from the germline V gene are SEHNR and FQNEAQ (reference sequence). Genomic DNA template from tumor biopsies or peripheral blood, about 600 ng to 6,500 ng input. This clone occurred a few times. Its antigen is still unknown. Here immunoSEQ multiplex PCR was the method, and the copy in TCRdb shows in-frame clones only, minus some. The top ten hold approximately 15% of the sample, which has about 47,000 clones, more than 75% seen once. The TCR originated in a human donor with basal cell carcinoma. The rearrangement uses TRBV7-9 and TRBJ2-2; TRBD2 aligns across 8 bases. Sample: PBMCs, taken before anti-PD-1 treatment. CDR3 protein: CASSLVGGLAGNTGELFF. The DNA for the CDR3 is TGTGCCAGCAGCTTAGTGGGGGGCCTAGCGGGGAACACCGGGGAGCTGTTTTTT.